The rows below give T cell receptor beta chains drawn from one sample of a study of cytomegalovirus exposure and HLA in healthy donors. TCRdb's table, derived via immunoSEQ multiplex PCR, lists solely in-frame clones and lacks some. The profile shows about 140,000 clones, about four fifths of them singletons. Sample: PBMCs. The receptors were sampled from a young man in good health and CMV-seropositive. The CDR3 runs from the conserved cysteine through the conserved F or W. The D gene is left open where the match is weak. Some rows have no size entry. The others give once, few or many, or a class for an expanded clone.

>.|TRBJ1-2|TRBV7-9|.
TGTGCCAGCACCTCGGGGGGTATTGACTATGGCTACACCTTC
CASTSGGIDYGYTF
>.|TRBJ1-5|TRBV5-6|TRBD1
TGTGCCAGCAGCTTGGCCGGGGCAGGGGGCGAGCCCCAGCATTTT
CASSLAGAGGEPQHF
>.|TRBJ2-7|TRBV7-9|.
TGTTCCAGCCGACTCAATACATACGAGCAGTACTTC
CSSRLNTYEQYF
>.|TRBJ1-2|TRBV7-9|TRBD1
TGTGCCAGCAGCCCGACCGGGACAGGGTCCTATGGCTACACCTTC
CASSPTGTGSYGYTF
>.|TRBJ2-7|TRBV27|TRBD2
TGTGCCAGCAGTCAAAACTCACCAGGATTGGCTAGCGGGTACTACGAGCAGTACTTC
CASSQNSPGLASGYYEQYF
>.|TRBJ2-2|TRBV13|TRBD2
TGTGCCAGCAGCTTAGTAGCGGGAGGAGGCACCGGGGAGCTGTTTTTT
CASSLVAGGGTGELFF
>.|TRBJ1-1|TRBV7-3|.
TGTGCCAGCAGCTTTCAGGGCATGAACACTGAAGCTTTCTTT
CASSFQGMNTEAFF
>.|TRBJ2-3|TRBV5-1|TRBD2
TGCGCCAGCAGCTCGGGACTAGCGGGAGCCCTGGATACGCAGTATTTT
CASSSGLAGALDTQYF
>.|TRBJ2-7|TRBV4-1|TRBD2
TGCGCCAGCAGCCAAGAAAGGCGGGGGAGGACCGAGCAGTACTTC
CASSQERRGRTEQYF
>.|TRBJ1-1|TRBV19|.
TGTGCCAGTAGTATAGGGCAGAAGAACACTGAAGCTTTCTTT
CASSIGQKNTEAFF
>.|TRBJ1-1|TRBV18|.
TGTGCCAGCTCACCTCGACGGGACACTGAAGCTTTCTTT
CASSPRRDTEAFF
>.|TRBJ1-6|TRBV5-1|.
TGCGCCAGCAGCTTAACTCGCAGGGGACCTTATAATTCACCCCTCCACTTT
CASSLTRRGPYNSPLHF
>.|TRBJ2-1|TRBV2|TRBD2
TGTGCCAGCAGTCTCGGGGGGGCAGGCAATGAGCAGTTCTTC
CASSLGGAGNEQFF
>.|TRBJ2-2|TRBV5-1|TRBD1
TGCGCCAGCACTCGCTCCACGAACAGGGGCGTGAACACCGGGGAGCTGTTTTTT
CASTRSTNRGVNTGELFF
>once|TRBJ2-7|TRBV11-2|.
TGTGCCAGCCGTTCCAGCGGTACCTACGAGCAGTACTTC
CASRSSGTYEQYF
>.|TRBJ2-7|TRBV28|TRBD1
TGTGCCAGCAGTCTGGACCGACAGGGGGCGTACGAGCAGTACTTC
CASSLDRQGAYEQYF
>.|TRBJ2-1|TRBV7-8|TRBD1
TGTGCCAGCAGCACCTGGACAGGGAAGAATAATGAGCAGTTCTTC
CASSTWTGKNNEQFF
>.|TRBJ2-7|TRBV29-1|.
TGCAGCGTTGGACAGGTCCGGCGCGAGCAGTACTTC
CSVGQVRREQYF
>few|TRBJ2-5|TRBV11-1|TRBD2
TGTGCCAGCAGCTTAAATGGACTAGCGGTCCAAGAGACCCAGTACTTC
CASSLNGLAVQETQYF
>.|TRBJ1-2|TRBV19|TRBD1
TGTGCCAGTAGTAGGCCGGGACAGGGCTACACCTTC
CASSRPGQGYTF
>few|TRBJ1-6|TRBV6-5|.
TGTGCCAGCACCGAGGGAGCCACGAGATCACCCCTCCACTTT
CASTEGATRSPLHF
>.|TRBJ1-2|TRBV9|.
TGTGCCAGCAGTATAGGGAGGGGCGGAAACTATGGCTACACCTTC
CASSIGRGGNYGYTF
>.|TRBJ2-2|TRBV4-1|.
TGCGCCAGCAGCCAAGATCGGGGAACCGGGGAGCTGTTTTTT
CASSQDRGTGELFF
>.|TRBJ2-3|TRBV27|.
TGTGCCAGCAGTTTATCCGGCGGGGGGACAGGGTTGCTAGATACGCAGTATTTT
CASSLSGGGTGLLDTQYF
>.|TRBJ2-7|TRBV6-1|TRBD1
TGTGCCAGCAGTGTAGGAGGACAGGCCTACGAGCAGTACTTC
CASSVGGQAYEQYF
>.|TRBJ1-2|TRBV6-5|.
TGTGCCAGCACAACGGACAGAACTAACTATGGCTACACCTTC
CASTTDRTNYGYTF
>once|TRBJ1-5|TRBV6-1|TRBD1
TGTGCCAGCAGTGTTGGACCCGGGACAGCCAATCAGCCCCAGCATTTT
CASSVGPGTANQPQHF
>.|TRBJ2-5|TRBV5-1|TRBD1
TGCGCCAGCAGCTTAACAGGGGGCTTGGAGACCCAGTACTTC
CASSLTGGLETQYF
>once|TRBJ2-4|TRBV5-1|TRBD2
TGCGCCAGCAGCCTGGGACTAGCGGGGGTAAACATTCAGTACTTC
CASSLGLAGVNIQYF
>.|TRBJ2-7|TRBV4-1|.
TGCGCCAGCAGCCAAGGGATGAGGACTTACGAGCAGTACTTC
CASSQGMRTYEQYF
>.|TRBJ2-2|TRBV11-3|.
TGTGCCAGCAGCTTGGCACAGGGTTGGAGCACCGGGGAGCTGTTTTTT
CASSLAQGWSTGELFF
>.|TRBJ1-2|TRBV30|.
TGTGCCTGGAGTGAGAGACAGAGCTATGGCTACACCTTC
CAWSERQSYGYTF
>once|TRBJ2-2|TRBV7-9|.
TGTGCCAGCAGCTTCAGACTAGAACCCGGGGAGCTGTTTTTT
CASSFRLEPGELFF
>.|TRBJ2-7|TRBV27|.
TGTGCCAGCAGACCCTCGGGATCAGACTCCTACGAGCAGTACTTC
CASRPSGSDSYEQYF
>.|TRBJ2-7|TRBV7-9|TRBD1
TGTGCCAGCAGTCAACAGGGGGCACCCTACGAGCAGTACTTC
CASSQQGAPYEQYF
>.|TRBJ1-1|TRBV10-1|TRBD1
TGCGCCAGCAGTGAGTCGTTTGGGACAGGGGACGCTTTCTTT
CASSESFGTGDAFF
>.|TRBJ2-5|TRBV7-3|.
TGTGCCAGCAGCTTCTCGGGGACTGACGAAGAGACCCAGTACTTC
CASSFSGTDEETQYF
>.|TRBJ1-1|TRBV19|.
TGTGCCAGTAGTCCACAGGGCATGAACACTGAAGCTTTCTTT
CASSPQGMNTEAFF
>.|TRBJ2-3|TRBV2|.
TGTGCCAGCAAACCCTCCTATCCCACGGATACGCAGTATTTT
CASKPSYPTDTQYF
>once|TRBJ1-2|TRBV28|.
TGTGCCAGCAGTACACAACCACCCTCTAACTATGGCTACACCTTC
CASSTQPPSNYGYTF
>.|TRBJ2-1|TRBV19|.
TGTGCCAGTAGTATCAGCGCGGCGGGGCCGTACAATGAGCAGTTCTTC
CASSISAAGPYNEQFF